This T cell receptor (beta chain) was retrieved from a study of post-analysis software for immune sequencing data. At the level of the study: Disease trajectories encompassed relapsing-remitting, secondary progressive and progressive-relapsing multiple sclerosis.

Broader study findings: TRBV5-6, TRBV5-1 and TRBV20-1 belonged to a set of roughly 5 TRBV segments that were more frequent in patients than controls.

In regard to this clonotype: Its antigen remains unknown.

Germline V lookup: CDR1 LNHNV, CDR2 YYDKDF (reference sequence). The CDR3 sequence is 15 residues long. J gave up 5 bases and V 0 bases, and 4 bases lay outside the gene matches. Presence of unique molecular identifiers characterized the TCR beta cDNA libraries. In TCRdb, the PCR reads were re-called with MiXCR into one record per CDR3 protein. Among hundreds of thousands of distinct CDR3 sequences listed, roughly 58% were seen once. The TCR sequence derives from a girl aged 5-17 years with multiple sclerosis. The chain is built from TRBV15 and TRBJ1-2, with 9 bases lining up with TRBD1. The sequenced sample consisted of blood. In nucleotides, the CDR3 is TGTGCCACCAGCAGAGATCCGGACAGGGGATATGGCTACACCTTC. Amino acid sequence: CATSRDPDRGYGYTF.